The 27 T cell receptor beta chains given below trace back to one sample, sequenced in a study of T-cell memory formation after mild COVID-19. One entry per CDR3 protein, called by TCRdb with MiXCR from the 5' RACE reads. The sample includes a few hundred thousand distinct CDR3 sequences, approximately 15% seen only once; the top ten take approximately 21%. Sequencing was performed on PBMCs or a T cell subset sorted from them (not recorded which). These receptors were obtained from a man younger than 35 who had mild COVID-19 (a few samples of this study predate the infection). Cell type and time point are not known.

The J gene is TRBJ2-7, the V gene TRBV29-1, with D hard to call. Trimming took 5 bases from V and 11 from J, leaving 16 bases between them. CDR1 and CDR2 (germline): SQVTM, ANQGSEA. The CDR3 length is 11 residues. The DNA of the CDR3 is TGCAGCGTTAAGGGTGGGGTCGATGAGTACTTC. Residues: CSVKGGVDEYF.

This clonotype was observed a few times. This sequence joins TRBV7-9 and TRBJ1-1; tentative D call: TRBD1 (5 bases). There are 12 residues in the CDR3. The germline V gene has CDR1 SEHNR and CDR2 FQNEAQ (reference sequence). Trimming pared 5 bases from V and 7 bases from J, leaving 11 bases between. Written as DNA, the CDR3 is TGTGCCAGCAGCCCAGGGTTGGATGAAGCTTTCTTT. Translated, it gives CASSPGLDEAFF.

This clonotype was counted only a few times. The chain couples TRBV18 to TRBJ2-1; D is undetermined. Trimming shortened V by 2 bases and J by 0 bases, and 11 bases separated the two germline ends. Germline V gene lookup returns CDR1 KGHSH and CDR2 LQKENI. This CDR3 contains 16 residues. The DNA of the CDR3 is TGTGCCAGCTCACCAAGTCCCCTGAGCTCCTACAATGAGCAGTTCTTC. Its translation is CASSPSPLSSYNEQFF. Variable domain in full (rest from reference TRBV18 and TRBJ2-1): NAGVMQNPRHLVRRRGQEARLRCSPMKGHSHVYWYRQLPEEGLKFMVYLQKENIIDESGMPKERFSAEFPKEGPSILRIQQVVRGDSAAYFCASSPSPLSSYNEQFFGPGTRLTVL.

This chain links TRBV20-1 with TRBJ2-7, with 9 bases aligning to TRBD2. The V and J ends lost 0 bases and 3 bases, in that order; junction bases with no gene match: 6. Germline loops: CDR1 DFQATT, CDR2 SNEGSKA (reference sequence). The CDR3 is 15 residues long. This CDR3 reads CSARDPKRGDYEQYV. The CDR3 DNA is TGCAGTGCTAGAGATCCAAAGCGGGGGGACTACGAGCAGTACGTC.

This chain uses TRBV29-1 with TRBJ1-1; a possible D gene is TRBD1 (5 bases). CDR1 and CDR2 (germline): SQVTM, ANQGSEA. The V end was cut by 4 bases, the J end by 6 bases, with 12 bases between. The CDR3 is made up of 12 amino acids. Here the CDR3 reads CSVGNRISEAFF. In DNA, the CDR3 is TGCAGCGTTGGAAACAGGATCTCTGAAGCTTTCTTT.

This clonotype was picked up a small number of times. In DNA form, the CDR3 reads TGCAGTGCTAGGAAGATGATTAACTATGGCTACACCTTC. Translating it yields CSARKMINYGYTF. The chain is built from TRBV20-1 and TRBJ1-2; D gene unclear. Germline CDR1 and CDR2: DFQATT and SNEGSKA (reference sequence). The CDR3 covers 13 residues. Trimming took 3 bases from V and 1 from J, leaving 9 bases between them.

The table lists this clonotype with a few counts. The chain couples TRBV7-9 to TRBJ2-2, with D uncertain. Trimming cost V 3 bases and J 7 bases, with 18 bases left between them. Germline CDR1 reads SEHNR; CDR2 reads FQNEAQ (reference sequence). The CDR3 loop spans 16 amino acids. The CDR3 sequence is CASSLSSSGLGGELFF. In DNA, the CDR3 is TGTGCCAGCAGCTTGTCCTCTAGTGGGCTCGGCGGGGAGCTGTTTTTT. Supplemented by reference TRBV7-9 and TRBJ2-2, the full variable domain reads DTGVSQNPRHKITKRGQNVTFRCDPISEHNRLYWYRQTLGQGPEFLTYFQNEAQLEKSRLLSDRFSAERPKGSFSTLEIQRTEQGDSAMYLCASSLSSSGLGGELFFGEGSRLTVL.

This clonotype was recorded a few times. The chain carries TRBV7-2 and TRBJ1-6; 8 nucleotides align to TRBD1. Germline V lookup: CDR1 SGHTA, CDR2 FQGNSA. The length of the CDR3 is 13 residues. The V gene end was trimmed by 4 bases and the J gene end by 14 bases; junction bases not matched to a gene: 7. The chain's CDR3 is CASSYSQGVTLHF. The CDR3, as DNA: TGTGCCAGCAGCTACTCACAGGGGGTTACCCTCCACTTT.

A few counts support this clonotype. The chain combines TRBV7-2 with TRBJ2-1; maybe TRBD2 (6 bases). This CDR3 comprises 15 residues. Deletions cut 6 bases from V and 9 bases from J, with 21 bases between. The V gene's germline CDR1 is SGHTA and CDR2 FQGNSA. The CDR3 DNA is TGTGCCAGCAGTCCGGGCACGAGCCAAGCGGGTGAGCAGTTCTTC. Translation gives CASSPGTSQAGEQFF.

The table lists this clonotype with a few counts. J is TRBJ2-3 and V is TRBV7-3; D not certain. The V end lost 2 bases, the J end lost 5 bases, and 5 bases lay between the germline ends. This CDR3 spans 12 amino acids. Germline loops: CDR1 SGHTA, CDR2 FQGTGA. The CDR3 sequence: CASSLPRDTQYF. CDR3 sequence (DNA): TGTGCCAGCAGCTTACCCAGAGATACGCAGTATTTT.

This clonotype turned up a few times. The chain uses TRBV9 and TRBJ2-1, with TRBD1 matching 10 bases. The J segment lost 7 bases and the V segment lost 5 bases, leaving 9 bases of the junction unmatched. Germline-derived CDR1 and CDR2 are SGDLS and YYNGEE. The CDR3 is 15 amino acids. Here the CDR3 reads CASRPTGGQRNEQFF. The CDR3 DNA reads TGTGCCAGCAGGCCGACAGGGGGCCAAAGGAATGAGCAGTTCTTC.

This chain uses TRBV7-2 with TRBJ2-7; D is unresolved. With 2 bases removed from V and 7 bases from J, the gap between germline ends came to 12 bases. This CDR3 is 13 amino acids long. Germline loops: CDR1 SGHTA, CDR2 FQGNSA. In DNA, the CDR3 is TGTGCCAGCAGCTTAACCCCGGAGTGGGAGCAGTACTTC. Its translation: CASSLTPEWEQYF.

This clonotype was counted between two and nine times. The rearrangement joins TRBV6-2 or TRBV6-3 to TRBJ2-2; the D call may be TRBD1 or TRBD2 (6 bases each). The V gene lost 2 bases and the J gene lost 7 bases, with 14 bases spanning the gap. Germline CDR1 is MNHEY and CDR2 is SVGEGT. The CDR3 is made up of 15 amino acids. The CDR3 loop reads CASSYVGGFDGELFF. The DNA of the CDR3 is TGTGCCAGCAGTTACGTCGGGGGCTTTGACGGGGAGCTGTTTTTT.

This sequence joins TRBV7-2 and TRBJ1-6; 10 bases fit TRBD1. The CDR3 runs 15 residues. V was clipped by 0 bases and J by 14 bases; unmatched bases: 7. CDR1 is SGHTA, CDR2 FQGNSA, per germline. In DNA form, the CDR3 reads TGTGCCAGCAGCTTAGCGGGGACAGGGGCTCTAGCCCTCCACTTT. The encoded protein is CASSLAGTGALALHF.

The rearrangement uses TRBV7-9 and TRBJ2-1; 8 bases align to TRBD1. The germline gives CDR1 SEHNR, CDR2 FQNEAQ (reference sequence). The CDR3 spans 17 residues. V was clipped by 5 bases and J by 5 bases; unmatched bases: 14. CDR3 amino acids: CASSASIAGTGNNEQFF. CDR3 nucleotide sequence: TGTGCCAGCAGCGCATCCATCGCCGGGACAGGTAACAATGAGCAGTTCTTC.

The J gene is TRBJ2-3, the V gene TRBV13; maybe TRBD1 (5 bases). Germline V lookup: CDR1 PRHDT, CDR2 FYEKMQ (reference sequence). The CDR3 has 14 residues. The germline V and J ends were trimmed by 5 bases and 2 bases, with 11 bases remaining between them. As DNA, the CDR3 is TGTGCCAGCAGCCACCCAGGGTACACAGATACGCAGTATTTT. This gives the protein CASSHPGYTDTQYF. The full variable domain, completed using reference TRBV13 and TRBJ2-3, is AAGVIQSPRHLIKEKRETATLKCYPIPRHDTVYWYQQGPGQDPQFLISFYEKMQSDKGSIPDRFSAQQFSDYHSELNMSSLELGDSALYFCASSHPGYTDTQYFGPGTRLTVL.

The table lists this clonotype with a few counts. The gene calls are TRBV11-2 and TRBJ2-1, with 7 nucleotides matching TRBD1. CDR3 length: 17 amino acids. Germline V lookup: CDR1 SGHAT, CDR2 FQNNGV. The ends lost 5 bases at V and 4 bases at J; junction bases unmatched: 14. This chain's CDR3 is CASSTYKGARRYNEQFF. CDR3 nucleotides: TGTGCCAGCAGCACCTACAAGGGGGCCCGTCGGTACAATGAGCAGTTCTTC.

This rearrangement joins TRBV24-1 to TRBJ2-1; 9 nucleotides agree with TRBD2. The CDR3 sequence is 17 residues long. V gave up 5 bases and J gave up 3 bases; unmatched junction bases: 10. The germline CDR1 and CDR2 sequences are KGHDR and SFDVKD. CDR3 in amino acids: CATSAKSGTSSYNEQFF. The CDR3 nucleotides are TGTGCCACCAGTGCAAAATCCGGGACTAGCAGCTACAATGAGCAGTTCTTC.

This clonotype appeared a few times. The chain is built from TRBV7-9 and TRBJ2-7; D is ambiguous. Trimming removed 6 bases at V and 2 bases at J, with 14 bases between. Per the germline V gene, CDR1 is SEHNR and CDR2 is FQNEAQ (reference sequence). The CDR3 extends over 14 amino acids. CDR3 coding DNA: TGTGCCAGCAGGCTTGAGACGGGTACCTACGAGCAGTACTTC. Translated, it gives CASRLETGTYEQYF.

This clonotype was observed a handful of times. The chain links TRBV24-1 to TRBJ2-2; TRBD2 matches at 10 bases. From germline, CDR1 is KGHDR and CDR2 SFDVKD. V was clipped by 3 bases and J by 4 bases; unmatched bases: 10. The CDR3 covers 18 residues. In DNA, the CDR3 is TGTGCCACCAGTGATCCCCAGCGGGGGGGCCGGGTCACCGGGGAGCTGTTTTTT. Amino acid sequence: CATSDPQRGGRVTGELFF.

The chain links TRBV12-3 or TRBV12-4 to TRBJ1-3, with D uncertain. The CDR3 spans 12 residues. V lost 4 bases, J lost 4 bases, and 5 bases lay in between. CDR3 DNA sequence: TGTGCCAGCAGTTCCCTGGGAAACACCATATATTTT. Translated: CASSSLGNTIYF.

The CDR3 DNA sequence: TGCGCCAGCAGCCATATATCAGATACGCAGTATTTT. This sequence encodes CASSHISDTQYF. The chain uses TRBV4-1 and TRBJ2-3; D unclear. The CDR3 loop spans 12 amino acids. Germline loops: CDR1 MGHRA, CDR2 YSYEKL. V lost 3 bases and J 4 bases, leaving 5 bases between the germline ends.

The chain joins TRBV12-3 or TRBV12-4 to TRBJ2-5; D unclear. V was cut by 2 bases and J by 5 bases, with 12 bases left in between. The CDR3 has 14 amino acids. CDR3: CASSLTSLGETQYF. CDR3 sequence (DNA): TGTGCCAGCAGTTTAACGTCTCTTGGGGAGACCCAGTACTTC.

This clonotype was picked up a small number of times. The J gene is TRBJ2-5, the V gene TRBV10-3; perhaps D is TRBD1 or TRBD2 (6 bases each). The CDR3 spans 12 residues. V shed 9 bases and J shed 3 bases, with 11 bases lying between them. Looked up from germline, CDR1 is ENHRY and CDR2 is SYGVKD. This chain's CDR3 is CAIGGREETQYF. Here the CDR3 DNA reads TGTGCCATAGGGGGGAGAGAAGAGACCCAGTACTTC.

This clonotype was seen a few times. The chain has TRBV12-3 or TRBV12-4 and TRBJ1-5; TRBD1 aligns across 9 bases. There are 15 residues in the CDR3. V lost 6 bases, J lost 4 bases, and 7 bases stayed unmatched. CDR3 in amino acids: CASSHGQGKNQPQHF. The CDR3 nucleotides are TGTGCCAGCAGCCATGGACAGGGGAAAAATCAGCCCCAGCATTTT.

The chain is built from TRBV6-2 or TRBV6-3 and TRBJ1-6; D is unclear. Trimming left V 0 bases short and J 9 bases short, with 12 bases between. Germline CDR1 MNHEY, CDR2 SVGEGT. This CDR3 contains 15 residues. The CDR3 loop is CASSYSTVEGSPLHF. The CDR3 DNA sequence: TGTGCCAGCAGTTACTCGACGGTGGAGGGTTCACCCCTCCACTTT.

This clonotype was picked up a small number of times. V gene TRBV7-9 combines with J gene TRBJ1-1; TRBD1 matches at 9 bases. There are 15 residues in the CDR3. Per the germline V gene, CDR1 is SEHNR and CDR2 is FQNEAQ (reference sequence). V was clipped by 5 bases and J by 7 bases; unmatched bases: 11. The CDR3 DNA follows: TGTGCCAGCAGCATCCTGACAGGGGGGAGGAATGAAGCTTTCTTT. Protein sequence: CASSILTGGRNEAFF. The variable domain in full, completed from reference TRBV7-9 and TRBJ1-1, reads DTGVSQNPRHKITKRGQNVTFRCDPISEHNRLYWYRQTLGQGPEFLTYFQNEAQLEKSRLLSDRFSAERPKGSFSTLEIQRTEQGDSAMYLCASSILTGGRNEAFFGQGTRLTVV.